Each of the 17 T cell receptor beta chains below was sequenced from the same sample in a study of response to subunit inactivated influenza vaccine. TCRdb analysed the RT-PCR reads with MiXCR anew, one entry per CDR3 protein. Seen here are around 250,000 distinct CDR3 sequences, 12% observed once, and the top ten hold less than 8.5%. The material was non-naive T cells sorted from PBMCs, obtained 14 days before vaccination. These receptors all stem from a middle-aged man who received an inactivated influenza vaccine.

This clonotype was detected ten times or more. The DNA of the CDR3 is TGTGCCAGCAGTTTAAGCTTCAACACCGGGGAGCTGTTTTTT. It encodes CASSLSFNTGELFF. The rearrangement links TRBV28 to TRBJ2-2; D is uncertain. Germline V gene data show CDR1 as MDHEN and CDR2 as SYDVKM. Trimming stripped 2 bases from V and 2 bases from J, with 6 bases between. The CDR3 sequence is 14 residues long.

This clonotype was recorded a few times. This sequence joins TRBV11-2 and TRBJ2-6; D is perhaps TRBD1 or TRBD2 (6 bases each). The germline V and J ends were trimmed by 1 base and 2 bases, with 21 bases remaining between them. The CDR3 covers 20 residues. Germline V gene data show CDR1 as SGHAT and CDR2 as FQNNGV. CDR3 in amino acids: CASSLVRSGAVRPGANVLTF. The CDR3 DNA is TGTGCCAGCAGCTTAGTCCGTTCGGGGGCTGTAAGACCTGGGGCCAACGTCCTGACTTTC.

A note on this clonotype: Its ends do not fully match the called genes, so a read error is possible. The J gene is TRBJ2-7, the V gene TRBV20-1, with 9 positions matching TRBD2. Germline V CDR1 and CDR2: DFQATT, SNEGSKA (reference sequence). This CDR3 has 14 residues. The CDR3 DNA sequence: TGCAATGCTAGAGCGCTTAGCGGGAGCTGGGAGCAGTACTTC. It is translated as CNARALSGSWEQYF.

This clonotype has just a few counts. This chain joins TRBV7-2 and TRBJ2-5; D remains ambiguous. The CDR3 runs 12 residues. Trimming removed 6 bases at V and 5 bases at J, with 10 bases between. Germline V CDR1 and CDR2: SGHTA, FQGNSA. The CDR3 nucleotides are TGTGCCAGCAGGGACGTATCCGAGACCCAGTACTTC. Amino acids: CASRDVSETQYF.

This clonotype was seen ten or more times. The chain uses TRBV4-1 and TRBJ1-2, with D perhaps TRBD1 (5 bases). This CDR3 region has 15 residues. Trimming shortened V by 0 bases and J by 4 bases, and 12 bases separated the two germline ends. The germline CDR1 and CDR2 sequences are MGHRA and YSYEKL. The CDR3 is CASSQDSGVAYGYTF. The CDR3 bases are TGCGCCAGCAGCCAAGATTCGGGGGTGGCCTATGGCTACACCTTC.

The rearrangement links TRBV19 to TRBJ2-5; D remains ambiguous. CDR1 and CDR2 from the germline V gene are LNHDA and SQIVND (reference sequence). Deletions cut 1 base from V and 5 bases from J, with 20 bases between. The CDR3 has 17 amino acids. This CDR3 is CASSIGGTDPRWETQYF. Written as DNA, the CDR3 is TGTGCCAGTAGTATAGGGGGTACGGATCCGAGGTGGGAGACCCAGTACTTC.

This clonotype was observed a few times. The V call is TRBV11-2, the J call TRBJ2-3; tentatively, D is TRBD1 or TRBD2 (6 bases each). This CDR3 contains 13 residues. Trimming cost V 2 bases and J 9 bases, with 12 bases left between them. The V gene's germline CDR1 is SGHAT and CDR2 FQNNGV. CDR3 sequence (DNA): TGTGCCAGCAGCTTATCGGGGGCAGGGACGCAGTATTTT. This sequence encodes CASSLSGAGTQYF.

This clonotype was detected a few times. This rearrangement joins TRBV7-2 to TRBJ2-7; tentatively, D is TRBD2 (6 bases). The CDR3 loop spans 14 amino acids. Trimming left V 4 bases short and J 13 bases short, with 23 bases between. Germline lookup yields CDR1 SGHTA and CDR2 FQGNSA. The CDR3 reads CASSSRAEGGRPYF. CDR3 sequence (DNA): TGTGCCAGCAGCTCCCGGGCGGAGGGAGGAAGGCCCTACTTC.

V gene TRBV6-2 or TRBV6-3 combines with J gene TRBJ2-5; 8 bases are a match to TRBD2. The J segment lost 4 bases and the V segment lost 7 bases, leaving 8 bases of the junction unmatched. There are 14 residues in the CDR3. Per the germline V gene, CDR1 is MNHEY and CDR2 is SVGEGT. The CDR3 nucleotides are TGTGCCAGCACGGACGGGGGGGCCCGAGAGACCCAGTACTTC. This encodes CASTDGGARETQYF.

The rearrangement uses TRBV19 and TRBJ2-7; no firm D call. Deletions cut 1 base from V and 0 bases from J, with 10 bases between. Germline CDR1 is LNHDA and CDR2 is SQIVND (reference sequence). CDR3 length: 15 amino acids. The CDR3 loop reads CASSIGRPSSYEQYF. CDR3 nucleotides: TGTGCCAGTAGTATAGGCAGACCGAGCTCCTACGAGCAGTACTTC.

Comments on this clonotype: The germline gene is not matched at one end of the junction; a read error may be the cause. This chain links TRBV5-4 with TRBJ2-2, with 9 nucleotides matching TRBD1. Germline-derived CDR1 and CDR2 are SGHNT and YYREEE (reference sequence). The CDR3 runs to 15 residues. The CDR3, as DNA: TGTGCCAGCCGCTTACAGGGGGCGCTGAGCGGGGAGCTGTTTTTT. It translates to CASRLQGALSGELFF.

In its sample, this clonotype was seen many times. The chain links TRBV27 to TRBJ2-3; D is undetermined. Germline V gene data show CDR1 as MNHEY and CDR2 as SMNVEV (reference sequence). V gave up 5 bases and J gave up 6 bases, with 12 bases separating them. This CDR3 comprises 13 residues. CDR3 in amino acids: CASSPMGSDTQYF. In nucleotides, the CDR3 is TGTGCCAGCAGTCCTATGGGGTCCGATACGCAGTATTTT.

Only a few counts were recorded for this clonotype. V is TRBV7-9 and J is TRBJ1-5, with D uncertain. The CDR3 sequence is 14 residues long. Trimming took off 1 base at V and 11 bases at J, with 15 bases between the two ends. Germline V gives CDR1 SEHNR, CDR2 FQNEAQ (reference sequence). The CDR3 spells CASSLEMIRFSQHF. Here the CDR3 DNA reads TGTGCCAGCAGCTTAGAAATGATCCGGTTCTCCCAGCATTTT.

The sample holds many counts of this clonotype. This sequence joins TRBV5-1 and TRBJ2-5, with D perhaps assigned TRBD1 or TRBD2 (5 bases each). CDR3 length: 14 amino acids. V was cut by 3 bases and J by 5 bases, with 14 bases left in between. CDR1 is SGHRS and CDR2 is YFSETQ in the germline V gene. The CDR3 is CASSWRTEGETQYF. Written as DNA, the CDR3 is TGCGCCAGCAGCTGGAGGACTGAGGGGGAGACCCAGTACTTC.

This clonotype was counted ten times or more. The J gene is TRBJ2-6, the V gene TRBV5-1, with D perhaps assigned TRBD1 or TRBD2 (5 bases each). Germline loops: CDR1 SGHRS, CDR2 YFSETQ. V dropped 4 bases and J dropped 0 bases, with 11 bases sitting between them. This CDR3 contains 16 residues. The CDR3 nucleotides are TGCGCCAGCAGCCGGGACCCCGGCTCTGGGGCCAACGTCCTGACTTTC. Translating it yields CASSRDPGSGANVLTF.

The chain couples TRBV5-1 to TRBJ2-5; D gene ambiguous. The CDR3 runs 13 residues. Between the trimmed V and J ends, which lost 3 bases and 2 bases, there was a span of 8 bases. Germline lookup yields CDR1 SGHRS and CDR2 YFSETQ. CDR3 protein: CASSSIPQETQYF. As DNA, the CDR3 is TGCGCCAGCAGCTCTATCCCTCAAGAGACCCAGTACTTC.

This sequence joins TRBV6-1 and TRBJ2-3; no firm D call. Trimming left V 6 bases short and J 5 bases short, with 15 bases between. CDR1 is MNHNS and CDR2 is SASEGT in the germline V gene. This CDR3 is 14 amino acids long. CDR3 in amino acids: CASRKNFLGDTQYF. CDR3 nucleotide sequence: TGTGCCAGCAGAAAAAACTTCCTCGGAGATACGCAGTATTTT.